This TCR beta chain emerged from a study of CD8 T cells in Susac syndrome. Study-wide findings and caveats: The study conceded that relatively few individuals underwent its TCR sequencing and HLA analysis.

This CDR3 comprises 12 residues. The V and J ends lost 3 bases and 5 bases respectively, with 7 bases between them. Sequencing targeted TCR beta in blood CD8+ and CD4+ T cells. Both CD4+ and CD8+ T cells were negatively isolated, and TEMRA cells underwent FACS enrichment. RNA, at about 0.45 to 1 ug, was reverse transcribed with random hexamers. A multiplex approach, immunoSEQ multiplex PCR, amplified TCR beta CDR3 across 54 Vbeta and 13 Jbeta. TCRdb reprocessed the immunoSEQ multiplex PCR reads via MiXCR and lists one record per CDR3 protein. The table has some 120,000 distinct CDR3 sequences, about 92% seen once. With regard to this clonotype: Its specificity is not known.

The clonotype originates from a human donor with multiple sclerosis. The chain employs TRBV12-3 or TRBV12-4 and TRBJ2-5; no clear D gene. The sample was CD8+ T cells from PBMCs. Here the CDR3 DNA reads TGTGCCAGCAGTTTTTGGCGGGAGACCCAGTACTTC. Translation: CASSFWRETQYF.